This TCR beta chain derives from a study of T cells in Graves' hyperthyroidism and ophthalmopathy. Overall study findings and caveats: For ophthalmopathy, model prediction preceded onset by a median approximately 6 months. Most expanded thyroid clonotypes above 0.001 also appeared in blood.

As concerns this clonotype: The antigen is not known. At one boundary the junction diverges from the germline segment, which might be a read error.

Uncontrolled infection, other autoimmune disease, pregnancy or lactation barred patients from enrollment. Diagnostic decisions used clinical symptoms, serum thyroxine and TRAb, thyroid ultrasound and orbital computed tomography. TCR beta CDR3 sequences were amplified from RNA transcripts. The TCR CDR3 first-round RT-PCR relied on the HTBI primer set. TCRdb fed the multiplex PCR reads into MiXCR, producing one record per CDR3 protein. This sample has 500,000 to 800,000 distinct CDR3 sequences, with about 45% found just once. There are 15 residues in the CDR3. Germline assignment: CDR1 SGDLS and CDR2 YYNGEE.

This clonotype originated in an adult man with Graves' disease, either hyperthyroidism or ophthalmopathy (not recorded which). The specimen sequenced was peripheral blood or thyroid tissue (not recorded which). The chain has TRBV9 and TRBJ1-5; 11 bases line up with TRBD1. The CDR3 loop reads CTSRGWTGGGQPQHF. CDR3 nucleotide sequence: TGTACCAGCAGAGGGTGGACAGGGGGCGGTCAGCCCCAGCATTTT.